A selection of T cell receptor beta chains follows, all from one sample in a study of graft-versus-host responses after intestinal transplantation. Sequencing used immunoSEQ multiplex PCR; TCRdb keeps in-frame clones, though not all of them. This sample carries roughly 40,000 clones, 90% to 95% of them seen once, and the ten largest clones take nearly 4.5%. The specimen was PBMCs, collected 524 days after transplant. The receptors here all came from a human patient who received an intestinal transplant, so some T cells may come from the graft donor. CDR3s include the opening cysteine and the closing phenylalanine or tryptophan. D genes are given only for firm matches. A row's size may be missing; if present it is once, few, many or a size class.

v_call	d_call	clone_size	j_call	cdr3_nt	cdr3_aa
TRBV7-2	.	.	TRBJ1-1	TGTGCCAGCAGCTTAGGGGGGAGGAACACTGAAGCTTTCTTT	CASSLGGRNTEAFF
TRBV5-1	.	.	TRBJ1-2	TGCGCCAGCAGCTTACACCCGACGGATGGCTACACCTTC	CASSLHPTDGYTF
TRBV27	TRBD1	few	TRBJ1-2	TGTGCCAGCAGAGACAGGGGCGGCTACACCTTC	CASRDRGGYTF
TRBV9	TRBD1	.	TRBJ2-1	TGTGCCAGCAGCCTTAGGGACAGTACTACAGGGAATGAGCAGTTCTTC	CASSLRDSTTGNEQFF
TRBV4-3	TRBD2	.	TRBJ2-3	TGCGCCAGCAGCCAAGAGGGTTCGTCTAGCGGCTACACAGATACGCAGTATTTT	CASSQEGSSSGYTDTQYF
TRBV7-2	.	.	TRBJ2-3	TGTGCCAGCAGCTCCTTGAAAGCGGTCACAGATACGCAGTATTTT	CASSSLKAVTDTQYF
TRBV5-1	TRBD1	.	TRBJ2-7	TGCGCCAGCAGACCAATGACAGGGCCCTACGAGCAGTACTTC	CASRPMTGPYEQYF
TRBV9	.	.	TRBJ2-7	TGTGCCAGCAGCGCGGGAGCGGACGCGTCCTACGAGCAGTACTTC	CASSAGADASYEQYF
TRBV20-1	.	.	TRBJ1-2	TGCAGTGCTGGACACTATGGCTACACCTTC	CSAGHYGYTF
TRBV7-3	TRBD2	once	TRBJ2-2	TGTGCCAGCAGCTTACAGCCTAGCGGGGCCCGGGAGCTGTTTTTT	CASSLQPSGARELFF
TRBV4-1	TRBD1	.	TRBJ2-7	TGCGCCAGCAGCCTCACAGGGGGTGGCGAGCAGTACTTC	CASSLTGGGEQYF